A single sample gave rise to the 14 T cell receptor beta chains below, sequenced in a study of beta chain features in type 1 diabetes. The study's findings and limits: All four CD4+ subsets of Type 1 diabetes patients contained TCRB CDR3s that were moderately but significantly shorter.

Their recognized antigens are unknown. Isolated RNA was reverse transcribed in full, so expressed TCRB transcripts were sequenced. Produced via immunoSEQ multiplex PCR; TCRdb's table is partial and in-frame only. The table lists about 700,000 clones, about an eighth of them singletons. Sequenced material: naive CD4+ T cells from blood. The receptors derive from a man aged 18-30 years with type 1 diabetes.

This clone was counted a few times. The chain couples TRBV19 to TRBJ2-2, with D unclear. In germline, CDR1 is LNHDA, CDR2 SQIVND (reference sequence). The CDR3 sequence is 13 residues long. With 5 bases removed from V and 2 bases from J, the gap between germline ends came to 6 bases. The CDR3: CASSPSNTGELFF. CDR3 coding DNA: TGTGCCAGTAGTCCATCAAACACCGGGGAGCTGTTTTTT.

This clone was detected a few times. The chain couples TRBV2 to TRBJ2-2, with TRBD2 identical over 8 bases. The CDR3 runs to 15 residues. The junction had 6 bases not matched to a gene; V was cut back by 6 bases and J by 3 bases. CDR1 is SNHLY, CDR2 FYNNEI, per germline. The CDR3 region is CASSTPGGYTGELFF. Here the CDR3 DNA reads TGTGCCAGCAGCACCCCGGGAGGGTACACCGGGGAGCTGTTTTTT.

This clone was counted between two and nine times. The CDR3 loop reads CASMRGLNEQYF. CDR3 coding DNA: TGTGCCAGCATGCGGGGCTTGAACGAGCAGTACTTC. This chain connects TRBV11-3 to TRBJ2-7; a possible D gene is TRBD2 (6 bases). CDR1 SGHNT and CDR2 YENEEA come from the germline V gene. The V end lost 7 bases, the J end lost 5 bases, and 12 bases lay between the germline ends. The CDR3 covers 12 residues.

This clone was counted a few times. The V call is TRBV28, the J call TRBJ1-1, with D uncertain. CDR1 is MDHEN, CDR2 SYDVKM, per germline. The CDR3 consists of 12 residues. The V end was cut by 2 bases, the J end by 5 bases, with 6 bases between. The CDR3 here is CASSLRLTEAFF. The DNA of the CDR3 is TGTGCCAGCAGTTTACGGTTAACTGAAGCTTTCTTT.

This clone was seen more than once but under ten times. V usage is TRBV4-1 and J usage is TRBJ1-1, with no clear D. The CDR3 spans 17 residues. Germline CDR1 MGHRA, CDR2 YSYEKL. V was shortened by 7 bases and J by 0 bases, with 21 bases between the two germline ends. The CDR3 here is CASTRRAETALNTEAFF. The DNA of the CDR3 is TGCGCCAGCACTAGAAGGGCTGAGACGGCATTGAACACTGAAGCTTTCTTT.

The chain links TRBV5-1 to TRBJ2-1; D is unresolved. The CDR3 loop spans 15 amino acids. Germline loops: CDR1 SGHRS, CDR2 YFSETQ. The ends were cut back, 2 bases at V and 1 base at J, with 10 bases in the middle. DNA for the CDR3: TGCGCCAGCAGCTTTGCACCCGGGTCCTACAATGAGCAGTTCTTC. Its translation is CASSFAPGSYNEQFF.

The gene calls are TRBV28 and TRBJ2-2, with no clear D. The CDR3 totals 15 residues. V shed 2 bases and J shed 6 bases, with 13 bases lying between them. Germline V gene lookup returns CDR1 MDHEN and CDR2 SYDVKM. CDR3 loop: CASSLSVLSAGELFF. CDR3 coding DNA: TGTGCCAGCAGTTTAAGTGTATTAAGTGCCGGGGAGCTGTTTTTT.

This clone has a handful of counts. The V call is TRBV25-1, the J call TRBJ2-4; 10 nucleotides agree with TRBD1. The CDR3 contains 17 residues. CDR1 and CDR2 (germline): MGHDK, SYGVNS. The J segment lost 0 bases and the V segment lost 8 bases, leaving 10 bases of the junction unmatched. CDR3 residues: CASRGTGDTIAKNIQYF. CDR3 nucleotides: TGTGCCAGCCGCGGGACAGGGGATACCATAGCCAAAAACATTCAGTACTTC.

The chain is built from TRBV30 and TRBJ1-5; maybe TRBD1 (5 bases). CDR3 length equals 14 residues. The V end was cut by 2 bases, the J end by 5 bases, with 13 bases between. Germline assignment: CDR1 GTSNPN and CDR2 SVGIG (reference sequence). The CDR3 loop is CAWSFPGGDQPQHF. In nucleotides, the CDR3 is TGTGCCTGGAGTTTTCCGGGAGGGGATCAGCCCCAGCATTTT.

J is TRBJ1-2 and V is TRBV6-1; weak D call: TRBD1 (6 bases). V lost 6 bases and J lost 5, with 16 bases in between. This CDR3 has 14 residues. Germline V gene data show CDR1 as MNHNS and CDR2 as SASEGT. In nucleotides, the CDR3 is TGTGCCAGCAGCGGTGAAGTGCAGGGGTATGGCTACACCTTC. It codes for CASSGEVQGYGYTF.

The sample holds a few counts of this clone. The chain is built from TRBV6-5 and TRBJ1-1; D remains ambiguous. This CDR3 has 14 amino acids. The germline V gene encodes CDR1 MNHEY and CDR2 SVGAGI. V was trimmed by 6 bases and J by 4 bases, leaving 15 bases between them. CDR3 sequence (DNA): TGTGCCAGCAGCCTACCCGCCGGTAGCACTGAAGCTTTCTTT. Translated: CASSLPAGSTEAFF.

The table lists this clone with a few counts. The gene calls are TRBV9 and TRBJ2-2; TRBD2 matches at 10 bases. The CDR3 spans 16 residues. J was trimmed by 4 bases and V by 1 base; bases with no gene match: 4. Per germline, CDR1 SGDLS and CDR2 YYNGEE. CDR3: CASSVSGGASTGELFF. CDR3 bases: TGTGCCAGCAGCGTAAGCGGGGGGGCCTCCACCGGGGAGCTGTTTTTT.

The genes are TRBV10-3 and TRBJ2-1; 8 positions agree with TRBD2. CDR3 length equals 12 residues. J was trimmed by 8 bases and V by 5 bases; bases with no gene match: 2. CDR1 is ENHRY and CDR2 is SYGVKD in the germline V gene. The CDR3 sequence: CAISPGGDEQFF. The CDR3 DNA reads as TGTGCCATCAGTCCGGGGGGGGATGAGCAGTTCTTC.

This clone was found a few times. The chain has TRBV30 and TRBJ1-6; perhaps TRBD1 as D (6 bases). The CDR3 runs to 15 residues. Trimming pared 0 bases from V and 3 bases from J, leaving 9 bases between. Germline CDR1 GTSNPN, CDR2 SVGIG (reference sequence). Here the CDR3 reads CAWSVQGLYNSPLHF. In nucleotides, the CDR3 is TGTGCCTGGAGTGTTCAGGGGCTCTATAATTCACCCCTCCACTTT.